What follows is one T cell receptor beta chain and its context. This sample is part of a study of shared T cell receptors in the human thymus. Clones were read by immunoSEQ multiplex PCR, and TCRdb kept only the in-frame ones, dropping some. The sample includes more than 550,000 clones, approximately 83% seen only once; the top ten take 0.008% to 0.011%. With V trimmed by 4 bases and J by 6 bases, 8 bases remained unmatched. This CDR3 is 16 amino acids long. Germline V gene sequence: CDR1 MRHNA, CDR2 SNTAGT. Separately, the same data were catalogued under a study of human thymus T cells. From that second work: Infants served as donors; they were healthy and Finnish and were having corrective surgery for congenital heart defects. Thymus specimens were resections from corrective heart surgery.

Material for sequencing was thymocytes. This clonotype originated in a girl less than two years old with a congenital heart defect. The chain couples TRBV6-4 to TRBJ2-1, with 11 nucleotides matching TRBD2. The CDR3 nucleotides are TGTGCCAGCAGTGGAGTAGGGACTAGCGGAACCAATGAGCAGTTCTTC. Translated, it gives CASSGVGTSGTNEQFF.